This record covers a single T cell receptor (beta chain). This entry belongs to a study of blood T cell repertoires in COVID-19. As for the study in general: Whether acute or convalescent, the COVID-19 samples came from the United States, Italy and Spain. The analysed material was cDNA or gDNA that came from T cells, B-cell-depleted T cells, or PBMCs.

Clones were read by immunoSEQ multiplex PCR, and TCRdb kept only the in-frame ones, dropping some. The table lists about 68,000 clones, more than 70% of them singletons. Trimming stripped 8 bases from V and 3 bases from J, with 14 bases between. Germline V gene data show CDR1 as MNHEY and CDR2 as SVGAGI. CDR3 length: 14 amino acids. The sequence was collected from a woman aged 60-75 years with acute or convalescent COVID-19. The rearrangement uses TRBV6-5 and TRBJ2-4, with TRBD2 as a possible D gene (7 bases). The material sequenced was peripheral blood. In DNA form, the CDR3 reads TGTGCCAGCGGGGGGGGGCAGGGCAAAAACATTCAGTACTTC. Protein product: CASGGGQGKNIQYF.